One sample yielded the 31 T cell receptor beta chains listed below, sequenced in a study of cytomegalovirus exposure and HLA in healthy donors. 60 Vbeta and 13 Jbeta primers were used in PCR. The repertoire was sequenced with immunoSEQ multiplex PCR; TCRdb's copy has only in-frame clones and lacks some. The sample lists 200,000 to 250,000 clones, about 81% occurring once. Sequences were obtained from PBMCs. These receptors all stem from a woman in her thirties or forties in good health and CMV-seropositive.

J is TRBJ1-1 and V is TRBV7-6, with 7 bases lining up with TRBD1. The CDR3 has 14 amino acids. CDR1 and CDR2 (germline): SGHVS, FNYEAQ. The V and J ends lost 5 bases and 1 base, in that order; junction bases with no gene match: 4. This CDR3 is CASSTRDRNTEAFF. CDR3 DNA sequence: TGTGCCAGCAGCACACGGGACAGGAACACTGAAGCTTTCTTT.

As regards this clone: A junction end diverges from the germline sequence, so it may reflect a read error. The chain recombines TRBV7-9 with TRBJ1-1; D gene unclear. The CDR3 has 14 amino acids. Germline V gives CDR1 SEHNR, CDR2 FQNEAQ (reference sequence). The CDR3 protein is CSSSLYSTNTEAFF. The CDR3 bases are TGTTCCAGCAGTTTATACAGTACAAACACTGAAGCTTTCTTT.

The genes are TRBV7-9 and TRBJ1-2; 9 bases match TRBD1. Germline assignment: CDR1 SEHNR and CDR2 FQNEAQ (reference sequence). CDR3 length equals 15 residues. V trimming: 5 bases; J trimming: 4 bases; junction bases outside the gene matches: 8. CDR3 loop: CASSKPGQGGYGYTF. CDR3 in DNA: TGTGCCAGCAGCAAACCGGGACAGGGAGGCTATGGCTACACCTTC.

CDR3 amino acids: CAWSLTAGQGYYGYTF. DNA for the CDR3: TGTGCCTGGAGCCTTACGGCGGGACAGGGATACTATGGCTACACCTTC. The V and J genes are TRBV30 and TRBJ1-2; TRBD1 matches 9 bases. With 3 bases clipped from V and 3 bases from J, the junction kept 11 bases outside the gene matches. Germline V gives CDR1 GTSNPN, CDR2 SVGIG (reference sequence). The CDR3 has 16 amino acids. Looking up the rest from reference TRBV30 and TRBJ1-2 gives the full variable domain: SQTIHQWPATLVQPVGSPLSLECTVEGTSNPNLYWYRQAAGRGLQLLFYSVGIGQISSEVPQNLSASRPQDRQFILSSKKLLLSDSGFYLCAWSLTAGQGYYGYTFGSGTRLTVV.

V usage is TRBV30 and J usage is TRBJ1-2; TRBD1 might be the D (5 bases). CDR3 length equals 14 residues. Trimming cost V 3 bases and J 3 bases, with 14 bases left between them. Germline CDR1 is GTSNPN and CDR2 is SVGIG (reference sequence). In DNA, the CDR3 is TGTGCCTGGAGGCCCTCCGGCAGGGACTATGGCTACACCTTC. Translation: CAWRPSGRDYGYTF.

This clone was picked up a small number of times. This chain connects TRBV13 to TRBJ1-4, with D perhaps matching TRBD1 (5 bases). The CDR3 runs 16 residues. V dropped 3 bases and J dropped 0 bases, with 11 bases sitting between them. Per germline, CDR1 PRHDT and CDR2 FYEKMQ (reference sequence). The CDR3 spells CASSLGRVATNEKLFF. CDR3 coding DNA: TGTGCCAGCAGCTTGGGCAGGGTTGCAACTAATGAAAAACTGTTTTTT.

The rearrangement links TRBV6-5 to TRBJ2-7; TRBD1 aligns across 7 bases. The CDR3 contains 14 residues. Trimming removed 5 bases from V and 6 bases from J; junction bases left unmatched: 10. CDR1 and CDR2 (germline): MNHEY, SVGAGI. This CDR3 is CASSKTGLKGEQYF. The CDR3 DNA follows: TGTGCCAGCAGTAAGACAGGGTTAAAAGGCGAGCAGTACTTC.

The chain has TRBV7-2 and TRBJ1-2; perhaps TRBD1 as D (6 bases). The V and J ends lost 1 base and 4 bases respectively, with 13 bases between them. In germline, CDR1 is SGHTA, CDR2 FQGNSA. This CDR3 is 15 amino acids long. This chain's CDR3 is CASSLGRGAGYGYTF. CDR3 nucleotides: TGTGCCAGCAGCTTAGGACGGGGGGCGGGCTATGGCTACACCTTC.

CDR3 nucleotides: TGTGCCTGGAATACAGGGGGCGGCATTCAGTACTTC. Residues: CAWNTGGGIQYF. This chain uses TRBV30 with TRBJ2-4; the match to TRBD1 covers 9 bases. Germline trimming cut 4 bases from V and 9 bases from J; bases unmatched to any gene: 4. The germline gives CDR1 GTSNPN, CDR2 SVGIG (reference sequence). CDR3 length equals 12 residues.

This clone was observed a few times. The chain is built from TRBV7-2 and TRBJ2-7, with a tentative D call TRBD1 (5 bases). CDR1 SGHTA and CDR2 FQGNSA come from the germline V gene. V was shortened by 1 base and J by 0 bases, with 7 bases between the two germline ends. The CDR3 covers 14 residues. CDR3 residues: CASSLVGPSYEQYF. The DNA for the CDR3 is TGTGCCAGCAGCTTAGTGGGGCCCTCCTACGAGCAGTACTTC.

This chain links TRBV30 with TRBJ2-7, with 7 bases that match TRBD1. Germline-derived CDR1 and CDR2 are GTSNPN and SVGIG (reference sequence). The trim removed 3 bases at V and 3 bases at J, leaving 8 bases unmatched. The CDR3 has 14 residues. DNA for the CDR3: TGTGCCTGGAGCTTAGGGGGCAGCCTCTACGAGCAGTACTTC. It codes for CAWSLGGSLYEQYF.

This clone occurred a few times. V is TRBV4-3 and J is TRBJ1-2, with 7 bases fitting TRBD1. With V trimmed by 1 base and J by 0 bases, 8 bases remained unmatched. There are 17 residues in the CDR3. Looked up from germline, CDR1 is LGHNA and CDR2 is YSLEER. This chain's CDR3 is CASSQATTGEPNYGYTF. In nucleotides, the CDR3 is TGCGCCAGCAGCCAAGCGACTACAGGGGAGCCTAACTATGGCTACACCTTC.

The genes are TRBV5-1 and TRBJ2-1, with D possibly matching TRBD1 (6 bases). The germline V gene encodes CDR1 SGHRS and CDR2 YFSETQ. V lost 7 bases to trimming and J lost 6 bases, with 20 bases between them. This CDR3 region has 15 residues. In DNA, the CDR3 is TGCGCCAGCTCGGGTGCGCAGGGGTGGGGCAATGAGCAGTTCTTC. This encodes CASSGAQGWGNEQFF.

The CDR3 nucleotides are TGTGCCAGCAGCGGACAGGGGACGATTCAGCCCCAGCATTTT. Translating gives CASSGQGTIQPQHF. The rearrangement joins TRBV7-8 to TRBJ1-5, with 9 bases that match TRBD1. Trimming took 5 bases from V and 6 from J; bases not matched to a gene: 5. The germline gives CDR1 SGHVS, CDR2 FQNEAQ. The CDR3 runs 14 residues.

The chain couples TRBV6-5 to TRBJ2-5, with D perhaps matching TRBD1 (5 bases). The ends were cut back, 4 bases at V and 4 bases at J, with 10 bases in the middle. Germline-derived CDR1 and CDR2 are MNHEY and SVGAGI. The CDR3 is 13 residues long. The CDR3 here is CASSSGTGETQYF. The CDR3 DNA follows: TGTGCCAGCAGTTCGGGTACAGGAGAGACCCAGTACTTC.

This rearrangement joins TRBV10-3 to TRBJ2-3; 13 positions match TRBD2. The trim removed 6 bases at V and 4 bases at J, leaving 4 bases unmatched. Germline-derived CDR1 and CDR2 are ENHRY and SYGVKD. The CDR3 spans 15 residues. The CDR3 region is CAISAGLAGADTQYF. CDR3 sequence (DNA): TGTGCCATCAGCGCTGGACTAGCGGGGGCAGATACGCAGTATTTT.

This chain joins TRBV12-5 and TRBJ1-1; 8 bases align to TRBD1. The CDR3 has 16 amino acids. V shed 5 bases and J 0 bases; nucleotides not matched to a gene: 8. Germline CDR1 reads LGHNT; CDR2 reads FRNRAP. CDR3 sequence (DNA): TGTGCTAGTGGTCCTGGACAGGGCGAGGTGAACACTGAAGCTTTCTTT. This codes for CASGPGQGEVNTEAFF.

CDR3 sequence: CASSRLRGLFDNEQFF. CDR3 DNA sequence: TGTGCCAGCTCTCGTCTCAGGGGGTTATTCGACAATGAGCAGTTCTTC. The rearrangement joins TRBV18 to TRBJ2-1; 7 bases match TRBD1. The V segment lost 6 bases and the J segment 5 bases; nucleotides outside the gene matches: 13. Germline V lookup: CDR1 KGHSH, CDR2 LQKENI. The length of the CDR3 is 16 residues.

The rearrangement joins TRBV29-1 to TRBJ2-5, with a weak D call TRBD1 (7 bases). Per the germline V gene, CDR1 is SQVTM and CDR2 is ANQGSEA. This CDR3 region has 14 residues. With 4 bases removed from V and 3 bases from J, the gap between germline ends came to 15 bases. The CDR3 loop is CSVGNRGGKETQYF. CDR3 coding DNA: TGCAGCGTTGGGAACAGGGGAGGAAAAGAGACCCAGTACTTC.

This clone was detected a few times. V and J are TRBV6-1 and TRBJ2-1; perhaps TRBD1 as D (6 bases). This CDR3 region has 15 residues. In germline, CDR1 is MNHNS, CDR2 SASEGT. V lost 6 bases and J lost 0, with 12 bases in between. The CDR3 spells CASSREGGSYNEQFF. The DNA of the CDR3 is TGTGCCAGCAGCCGAGAAGGGGGCTCCTACAATGAGCAGTTCTTC.

The V gene is TRBV6-1, the J gene TRBJ1-6; D uncertain. This CDR3 comprises 14 residues. Germline lookup yields CDR1 MNHNS and CDR2 SASEGT. V was shortened by 8 bases and J by 7 bases, with 15 bases between the two germline ends. CDR3 protein: CASETAIKNSPLHF. CDR3 in DNA: TGTGCCAGCGAAACAGCAATCAAGAATTCACCCCTCCACTTT.

This chain uses TRBV20-1 with TRBJ1-4; the D gene is possibly TRBD1 (6 bases). With 5 bases removed from V and 8 bases from J, the gap between germline ends came to 9 bases. The germline V gene has CDR1 DFQATT and CDR2 SNEGSKA (reference sequence). The CDR3 runs to 11 residues. The CDR3, as DNA: TGCAGTGCTCGTGGACAGGAAAAACTGTTTTTT. It is translated as CSARGQEKLFF.

The rearrangement links TRBV7-2 to TRBJ2-1, with TRBD1 identical over 7 bases. Trimming at V came to 1 base and at J to 6 bases, leaving 3 bases not matched to a gene. The germline V gene encodes CDR1 SGHTA and CDR2 FQGNSA. The CDR3 totals 14 residues. CDR3: CASSLVTGPNEQFF. The CDR3 coding sequence is TGTGCCAGCAGCTTAGTGACAGGGCCCAATGAGCAGTTCTTC.

The chain has TRBV11-1 and TRBJ1-1, with 10 nucleotides matching TRBD1. The CDR3 sequence is 14 residues long. CDR1 and CDR2 (germline): SGHAT, FQDESV (reference sequence). V was pared by 3 bases and J by 5 bases, with 3 bases of the junction left unmatched. CDR3 region: CASSFDRGQTEAFF. The CDR3 DNA reads as TGTGCCAGCAGCTTCGACAGGGGGCAAACTGAAGCTTTCTTT.

The chain joins TRBV7-2 to TRBJ2-3; D perhaps matches TRBD1 (6 bases). The germline gives CDR1 SGHTA, CDR2 FQGNSA. The CDR3 is 13 amino acids. V lost 3 bases and J lost 9, with 13 bases in between. The CDR3 DNA sequence: TGTGCCAGCAGCTTTGACTCCAGGGGCACGCAGTATTTT. Its translation is CASSFDSRGTQYF.

A remark on this clone: The same CDR3 arises from other DNA sequences in this sample as well. CDR3 loop: CAWRLGSGVEQFF. The CDR3 nucleotides read TGTGCCTGGAGGTTAGGGTCGGGGGTCGAGCAGTTCTTC. The rearrangement joins TRBV30 to TRBJ2-1; a weak D match, TRBD2 (6 bases). V was clipped by 3 bases and J by 10 bases, with 16 bases between them. The CDR3 runs 13 residues. The germline gives CDR1 GTSNPN, CDR2 SVGIG (reference sequence).

This clone occurred a few times. The chain has TRBV2 and TRBJ2-7; the D gene is possibly TRBD2 (5 bases). The CDR3 has 12 amino acids. V lost 2 bases and J 3 bases, leaving 5 bases between the germline ends. CDR1 is SNHLY and CDR2 is FYNNEI in the germline V gene. The CDR3 DNA is TGTGCCAGCAGTGAACGGGGCTACGAGCAGTACTTC. This codes for CASSERGYEQYF.

The genes are TRBV30 and TRBJ2-1, with D uncertain. V was shortened by 2 bases and J by 7 bases, with 9 bases between the two germline ends. This CDR3 contains 12 residues. Per the germline V gene, CDR1 is GTSNPN and CDR2 is SVGIG (reference sequence). The CDR3, as DNA: TGTGCCTGGAGTAGGTCTAGGAATGAGCAGTTCTTC. It specifies CAWSRSRNEQFF.

The genes are TRBV5-1 and TRBJ1-1; tentatively, D is TRBD1 (5 bases). Trimming pared 0 bases from V and 3 bases from J, leaving 12 bases between. The CDR3 covers 15 residues. CDR1 SGHRS and CDR2 YFSETQ come from the germline V gene. The CDR3 spells CASSLAQGMDTEAFF. Here the CDR3 DNA reads TGCGCCAGCAGCTTGGCGCAGGGTATGGACACTGAAGCTTTCTTT.

CDR3 region: CASSGRGTSGYEQYF. The CDR3 nucleotides are TGCGCCAGCAGCGGACGCGGGACTAGCGGATACGAGCAGTACTTC. This chain uses TRBV5-1 with TRBJ2-7, with TRBD2 identical over 11 bases. Per germline, CDR1 SGHRS and CDR2 YFSETQ. Trimming at V came to 4 bases and at J to 4 bases, leaving 7 bases not matched to a gene. The CDR3 length is 15 residues.

The chain joins TRBV5-6 to TRBJ2-1; TRBD1 aligns across 8 bases. Germline lookup yields CDR1 SGHDT and CDR2 YYEEEE. The CDR3 sequence is 15 residues long. With 5 bases clipped from V and 2 bases from J, the junction kept 6 bases outside the gene matches. CDR3 in amino acids: CASSGQGGPYNEQFF. The CDR3 DNA is TGTGCCAGCAGTGGACAGGGAGGCCCCTACAATGAGCAGTTCTTC.